Listed here are 29 T cell receptor beta chains from one sample, sequenced in a study of cytomegalovirus exposure and HLA in healthy donors. Amplification used 60 Vbeta primers and 13 Jbeta primers. Some clones are missing from TCRdb's copy, which holds only in-frame ones; the method was immunoSEQ multiplex PCR. The sample includes approximately 69,000 clones, about 66% seen only once; the top ten take roughly 21%. Input material: PBMCs. All receptors come from a man between 40 and 49 years old in good health and CMV-seropositive.

The V call is TRBV18, the J call TRBJ2-5; tentative D call: TRBD1 (5 bases). Germline loops: CDR1 KGHSH, CDR2 LQKENI. The CDR3 runs 13 residues. Trimming removed 4 bases at V and 2 bases at J, with 8 bases between. The CDR3 DNA reads TGTGCCAGCTCACGGTCAGGGCAAGAGACCCAGTACTTC. Its translation is CASSRSGQETQYF.

The V gene is TRBV28, the J gene TRBJ1-5; D unclear. This CDR3 region has 15 residues. V dropped 8 bases and J dropped 0 bases, with 14 bases sitting between them. In germline, CDR1 is MDHEN, CDR2 SYDVKM. In DNA, the CDR3 is TGTGCCAGCGCGGATCATTCCAATAGCAATCAGCCCCAGCATTTT. It specifies CASADHSNSNQPQHF.

This sequence joins TRBV5-1 and TRBJ2-7; 7 bases map to TRBD2. The V gene's germline CDR1 is SGHRS and CDR2 YFSETQ. The CDR3 sequence is 15 residues long. V shed 6 bases and J 2 bases; nucleotides not matched to a gene: 11. This chain's CDR3 is CASTPPGGIAYEQYF. CDR3 coding DNA: TGCGCCAGCACCCCACCCGGGGGGATCGCCTACGAGCAGTACTTC.

This clone has just a few counts. The rearrangement links TRBV19 to TRBJ1-1; D unresolved. The CDR3 is made up of 13 amino acids. The V and J ends lost 7 bases and 6 bases respectively, with 15 bases between them. Germline CDR1 is LNHDA and CDR2 is SQIVND (reference sequence). Written as DNA, the CDR3 is TGTGCCAGTACTCAAGAGGGTTTCTCTGAAGCTTTCTTT. Amino acids: CASTQEGFSEAFF.

This chain uses TRBV7-2 with TRBJ2-5; D perhaps matches TRBD1 (5 bases). The V gene's germline CDR1 is SGHTA and CDR2 FQGNSA. The CDR3 sequence is 15 residues long. The germline V and J ends were trimmed by 0 bases and 1 base, with 9 bases remaining between them. CDR3 protein: CASSLARQFQETQYF. DNA of the CDR3: TGTGCCAGCAGCTTAGCTCGACAGTTCCAAGAGACCCAGTACTTC.

The CDR3 loop is CASSGRTGGGYTF. CDR3 DNA sequence: TGTGCCAGCAGCGGACGGACGGGAGGCGGCTACACCTTC. This sequence joins TRBV7-9 and TRBJ1-2; D is unresolved. V shed 5 bases and J shed 8 bases, with 15 bases lying between them. CDR1 is SEHNR, CDR2 FQNEAQ, per germline (reference sequence). CDR3 length equals 13 residues.

The rearrangement joins TRBV7-9 to TRBJ2-7; tentative D call: TRBD1 (5 bases). Germline-derived CDR1 and CDR2 are SEHNR and FQNEAQ (reference sequence). The CDR3 is 14 amino acids. The ends were cut back, 9 bases at V and 0 bases at J, with 15 bases in the middle. CDR3 sequence reads: CASHPLDSSYEQYF. The CDR3 nucleotides are TGTGCCAGTCATCCGCTTGACAGCTCCTACGAGCAGTACTTC. Using reference TRBV7-9 and TRBJ2-7 for the parts outside the CDR3, the full variable domain is DTGVSQNPRHKITKRGQNVTFRCDPISEHNRLYWYRQTLGQGPEFLTYFQNEAQLEKSRLLSDRFSAERPKGSFSTLEIQRTEQGDSAMYLCASHPLDSSYEQYFGPGTRLTVT.

The V gene is TRBV2, the J gene TRBJ2-4, with D hard to call. The CDR3 consists of 15 residues. The germline gives CDR1 SNHLY, CDR2 FYNNEI. Trimming stripped 8 bases from V and 0 bases from J, with 14 bases between. The DNA of the CDR3 is TGTGCCAGCGTCCCAGTCGCTGAAGCCAAAAACATTCAGTACTTC. It encodes CASVPVAEAKNIQYF. The full variable domain, in which reference TRBV2 and TRBJ2-4 provide the parts outside the CDR3, is EPEVTQTPSHQVTQMGQEVILRCVPISNHLYFYWYRQILGQKVEFLVSFYNNEISEKSEIFDDQFSVERPDGSNFTLKIRSTKLEDSAMYFCASVPVAEAKNIQYFGAGTRLSVL.

This chain joins TRBV2 and TRBJ2-3; TRBD2 aligns across 8 bases. V gave up 8 bases and J gave up 2 bases; unmatched junction bases: 9. This CDR3 spans 15 amino acids. Germline V gene sequence: CDR1 SNHLY, CDR2 FYNNEI. CDR3 protein: CASGPWRGDTDTQYF. In DNA, the CDR3 is TGTGCCAGCGGCCCCTGGCGGGGGGACACAGATACGCAGTATTTT. Full variable domain (rest looked up from reference TRBV2 and TRBJ2-3): EPEVTQTPSHQVTQMGQEVILRCVPISNHLYFYWYRQILGQKVEFLVSFYNNEISEKSEIFDDQFSVERPDGSNFTLKIRSTKLEDSAMYFCASGPWRGDTDTQYFGPGTRLTVL.

This chain links TRBV30 with TRBJ1-2; D might be TRBD1 (5 bases). The V end was cut by 6 bases, the J end by 4 bases, with 12 bases between. CDR1 GTSNPN and CDR2 SVGIG come from the germline V gene (reference sequence). The CDR3 is made up of 12 amino acids. The CDR3 DNA reads TGTGCCTGCAAGGGGAATCGCTATGGCTACACCTTC. Translated, it gives CACKGNRYGYTF.

This clone has a handful of counts. The chain joins TRBV6-4 to TRBJ2-2, with 7 bases lining up with TRBD2. Trimming at V came to 4 bases and at J to 4 bases, leaving 0 bases not matched to a gene. CDR3 size: 13 residues. Per germline, CDR1 MRHNA and CDR2 SNTAGT. CDR3 in DNA: TGTGCCAGCAGTGGGACTAGCACCGGGGAGCTGTTTTTT. The encoded protein is CASSGTSTGELFF.

The rearrangement uses TRBV11-3 and TRBJ2-7; no firm D call. This CDR3 contains 14 residues. The germline CDR1 and CDR2 sequences are SGHNT and YENEEA. V shed 2 bases and J shed 2 bases, with 10 bases lying between them. The CDR3 is CASSLSGGAYEQYF. Here the CDR3 DNA reads TGTGCCAGCAGCTTATCTGGCGGAGCCTACGAGCAGTACTTC.

This clone was observed a single time. The rearrangement joins TRBV27 to TRBJ1-4, with D perhaps TRBD1 (5 bases). CDR3 length: 17 amino acids. CDR1 is MNHEY and CDR2 is SMNVEV in the germline V gene (reference sequence). V was clipped by 6 bases and J by 3 bases, with 20 bases between them. Written as DNA, the CDR3 is TGTGCCAGCAGCCCACGAGGCCAGGGCACATCTAATGAAAAACTGTTTTTT. It encodes CASSPRGQGTSNEKLFF.

There are a few counts of this clone. With a far larger clone one base away, a read error is the likely cause. Other DNA sequences from this sample encode an identical CDR3 as well. As DNA, the CDR3 is TGCGCCAGTGGAACAGCCCAAGAGACCCAGTACTTC. Translating gives CASGTAQETQYF. This sequence joins TRBV6-1 and TRBJ2-5; D unclear. CDR3 length: 12 amino acids. Germline CDR1 reads MNHNS; CDR2 reads SASEGT.

A few counts support this clone. The rearrangement links TRBV7-8 to TRBJ1-2, with D perhaps matching TRBD1 (6 bases). V lost 4 bases, J lost 2 bases, and 11 bases lay in between. In germline, CDR1 is SGHVS, CDR2 FQNEAQ. The CDR3 has 14 amino acids. The CDR3 protein is CASSSGQINYGYTF. CDR3 nucleotides: TGTGCCAGCAGCTCAGGACAGATAAACTATGGCTACACCTTC.

This chain connects TRBV2 to TRBJ1-3; 8 nucleotides align to TRBD1. The CDR3 consists of 15 residues. Germline V gives CDR1 SNHLY, CDR2 FYNNEI. Losses at the gene ends were 6 bases for V and 3 bases for J; bases not matched to a gene: 7. The CDR3 loop reads CASSPIQGVGNTIYF. DNA for the CDR3: TGTGCCAGCAGCCCTATACAGGGGGTTGGAAACACCATATATTTT.

The gene calls are TRBV6-6 and TRBJ2-3; TRBD1 aligns across 7 bases. The CDR3 has 15 residues. J gave up 3 bases and V 7 bases, and 10 bases lay outside the gene matches. The V gene's germline CDR1 is MNHNY and CDR2 SVGAGI (reference sequence). CDR3 coding DNA: TGTGCCAGCACCCCGGGGACAGAGGATACAGATACGCAGTATTTT. Amino acids: CASTPGTEDTDTQYF.

This chain joins TRBV7-8 and TRBJ1-5; tentatively, D is TRBD1 (6 bases). V lost 1 base to trimming and J lost 6 bases, with 13 bases between them. This CDR3 has 15 residues. CDR1 and CDR2 from the germline V gene are SGHVS and FQNEAQ. The CDR3, as DNA: TGTGCCAGCAGCTTAGAGGGGGGGAATCTTCAGCCCCAGCATTTT. Translated, it gives CASSLEGGNLQPQHF.

J is TRBJ1-1 and V is TRBV7-9; 8 bases fit TRBD1. Germline loops: CDR1 SEHNR, CDR2 FQNEAQ (reference sequence). The CDR3 is made up of 16 amino acids. J was trimmed by 6 bases and V by 1 base; bases with no gene match: 10. Here the CDR3 DNA reads TGTGCCAGCAGCTTAGAGGGACAGGTCAGGGGACCTGAAGCTTTCTTT. Its protein is CASSLEGQVRGPEAFF.

A single count supports this clone. This chain joins TRBV9 and TRBJ2-1; 8 nucleotides agree with TRBD1. J was trimmed by 6 bases and V by 4 bases; bases with no gene match: 15. Germline CDR1 reads SGDLS; CDR2 reads YYNGEE. The CDR3 runs to 17 residues. This chain's CDR3 is CASSPRPTGDVLNEQFF. CDR3 DNA: TGTGCCAGCAGCCCGAGGCCGACAGGGGATGTACTCAATGAGCAGTTCTTC.

The J gene is TRBJ1-2, the V gene TRBV4-2; D is perhaps TRBD1 (5 bases). The ends were cut back, 0 bases at V and 5 bases at J, with 10 bases in the middle. The CDR3 sequence is 14 residues long. Germline V gives CDR1 LGHNA, CDR2 YNFKEQ. The DNA of the CDR3 is TGTGCCAGCAGCCAAGAGGGGCGATTTTATGGCTACACCTTC. As protein: CASSQEGRFYGYTF.

The chain has TRBV6-5 and TRBJ2-1, with 7 bases that match TRBD1. V shed 0 bases and J 8 bases; nucleotides not matched to a gene: 10. Germline CDR1 MNHEY, CDR2 SVGAGI. The CDR3 runs to 16 residues. CDR3 nucleotide sequence: TGTGCCAGCAGTTACTCAGGCGCAGGGGGTTTGGATGAGCAGTTCTTC. Its protein is CASSYSGAGGLDEQFF.

In this sample, this clone turned up a few times. The chain has TRBV5-1 and TRBJ2-6; D gene unclear. The V end lost 3 bases, the J end lost 7 bases, and 2 bases lay between the germline ends. CDR1 SGHRS and CDR2 YFSETQ come from the germline V gene. This CDR3 spans 11 amino acids. The CDR3 nucleotides are TGCGCCAGCAGCTCAGCCAACGTCCTGACTTTC. Translating it yields CASSSANVLTF.

The J gene is TRBJ1-5, the V gene TRBV19, with D perhaps matching TRBD1 (5 bases). Germline CDR1 is LNHDA and CDR2 is SQIVND (reference sequence). The length of the CDR3 is 14 residues. V was trimmed by 7 bases and J by 0 bases, leaving 10 bases between them. CDR3 in amino acids: CASIPQGSNQPQHF. The CDR3 DNA reads TGTGCCAGTATCCCCCAGGGTAGCAATCAGCCCCAGCATTTT.

This clone was seen a few times. The rearrangement uses TRBV29-1 and TRBJ2-5; TRBD2 aligns across 9 bases. V was clipped by 0 bases and J by 3 bases; unmatched bases: 8. This CDR3 spans 16 amino acids. CDR1 and CDR2 from the germline V gene are SQVTM and ANQGSEA. Here the CDR3 reads CSVEDLGVAGEETQYF. The CDR3 region has the DNA TGCAGCGTTGAAGATCTTGGGGTAGCGGGGGAAGAGACCCAGTACTTC.

As concerns this clone: The same CDR3 can be traced to other DNA sequences in this sample. The rearrangement uses TRBV27 and TRBJ1-1; D might be TRBD1 (6 bases). Germline V gives CDR1 MNHEY, CDR2 SMNVEV (reference sequence). V lost 2 bases, J lost 1 base, and 8 bases lay in between. The CDR3 loop spans 14 amino acids. Here the CDR3 reads CASSLGGANTEAFF. CDR3 DNA sequence: TGTGCCAGCAGTTTAGGGGGCGCGAACACTGAAGCTTTCTTT.

DNA for the CDR3: TGTGCCAGCAGTATAGCGGGACCTTTCAGCAATGAGCAGTTCTTC. Residues: CASSIAGPFSNEQFF. This sequence joins TRBV27 and TRBJ2-1, with 8 nucleotides matching TRBD2. The CDR3 sequence is 15 residues long. Per the germline V gene, CDR1 is MNHEY and CDR2 is SMNVEV (reference sequence). V was pared by 5 bases and J by 6 bases, with 9 bases of the junction left unmatched.

The chain recombines TRBV7-2 with TRBJ2-5; maybe TRBD1 (6 bases). Trimming shortened V by 7 bases and J by 2 bases, and 17 bases separated the two germline ends. The CDR3 has 15 amino acids. Germline V CDR1 and CDR2: SGHTA, FQGNSA. The DNA for the CDR3 is TGTGCCAGCACCACGTCACGCGGACAGCAAGAGACCCAGTACTTC. This translates into CASTTSRGQQETQYF.

The chain combines TRBV29-1 with TRBJ2-3; no clear D gene. V was trimmed by 4 bases and J by 5 bases, leaving 10 bases between them. CDR1 is SQVTM, CDR2 ANQGSEA, per germline. This CDR3 contains 12 residues. The CDR3 bases are TGCAGCGTTGTGGTCACGAGAGATACGCAGTATTTT. Translated: CSVVVTRDTQYF.